The clone carrying this TCR beta chain was recorded many times. The data originate from a study of spatial heterogeneity in lung cancer. Time point noted: blood at routine non-recurrence follow-up after resection. The study sequenced unsorted whole RNA from tumor, nontumor lung or frozen PBMC. TCRdb reprocessed the 5' RACE reads with MiXCR, giving one entry per CDR3 protein. Among tens of thousands of distinct CDR3 sequences listed, around 6% were seen once. CDR3 length: 11 amino acids. CDR1 and CDR2 from the germline V gene are SQVTM and ANQGSEA. Trimming removed 7 bases at V and 5 bases at J, with 11 bases between.

The sample consisted of PBMCs, taken at follow-up. This chain uses TRBV29-1 with TRBJ1-2; D unresolved. This sequence originates from a male donor with early-stage non-small cell lung cancer. DNA of the CDR3: TGCAGCGCCCAAGACCCTTATGGCTACACCTTC. It yields the protein CSAQDPYGYTF.